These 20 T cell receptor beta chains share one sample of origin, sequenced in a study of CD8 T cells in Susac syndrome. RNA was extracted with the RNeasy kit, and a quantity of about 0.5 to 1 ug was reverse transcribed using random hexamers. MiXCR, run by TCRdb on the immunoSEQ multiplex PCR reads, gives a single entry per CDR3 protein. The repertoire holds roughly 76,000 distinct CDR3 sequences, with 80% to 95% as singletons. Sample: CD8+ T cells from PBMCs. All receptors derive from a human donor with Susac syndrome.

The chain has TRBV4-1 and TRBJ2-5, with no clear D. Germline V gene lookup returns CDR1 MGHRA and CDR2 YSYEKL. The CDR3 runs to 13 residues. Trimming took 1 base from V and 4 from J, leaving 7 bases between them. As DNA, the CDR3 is TGCGCCAGCAGCCAAGGACGCATAGAGACCCAGTACTTC. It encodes CASSQGRIETQYF.

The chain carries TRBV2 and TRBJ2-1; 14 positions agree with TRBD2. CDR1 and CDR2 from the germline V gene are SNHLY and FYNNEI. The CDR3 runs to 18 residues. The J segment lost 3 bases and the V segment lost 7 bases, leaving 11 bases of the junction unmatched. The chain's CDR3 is CASKPGLAGARSYNEQFF. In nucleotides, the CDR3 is TGTGCCAGCAAGCCGGGACTAGCGGGGGCCCGAAGCTACAATGAGCAGTTCTTC. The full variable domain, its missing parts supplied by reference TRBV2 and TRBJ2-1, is EPEVTQTPSHQVTQMGQEVILRCVPISNHLYFYWYRQILGQKVEFLVSFYNNEISEKSEIFDDQFSVERPDGSNFTLKIRSTKLEDSAMYFCASKPGLAGARSYNEQFFGPGTRLTVL.

The CDR3 loop is CASSPLGANEKLFF. For the CDR3, the DNA is TGTGCCAGCAGCCCACTCGGGGCCAATGAAAAACTGTTTTTT. The chain is built from TRBV27 and TRBJ1-4, with D possibly matching TRBD1 (5 bases). The CDR3 runs to 14 residues. CDR1 is MNHEY, CDR2 SMNVEV, per germline (reference sequence). V lost 6 bases and J 5 bases, leaving 13 bases between the germline ends.

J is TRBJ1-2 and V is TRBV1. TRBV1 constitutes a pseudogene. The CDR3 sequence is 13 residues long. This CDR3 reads CTSSQDLDYGYTF. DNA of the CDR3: TGCACCAGCAGCCAAGATCTGGACTATGGCTACACCTTC.

This CDR3 reads CASSHDLSGANVLTF. The CDR3 nucleotides read TGTGCCAGCAGCCATGACCTCTCTGGGGCCAACGTCCTGACTTTC. The chain couples TRBV5-4 to TRBJ2-6; D is unclear. CDR1 is SGHNT, CDR2 YYREEE, per germline (reference sequence). The CDR3 runs 15 residues. V lost 4 bases and J 0 bases, leaving 8 bases between the germline ends. Using reference TRBV5-4 and TRBJ2-6 for the parts outside the CDR3, the full variable domain is ETGVTQSPTHLIKTRGQQVTLRCSSQSGHNTVSWYQQALGQGPQFIFQYYREEENGRGNFPPRFSGLQFPNYSSELNVNALELDDSALYLCASSHDLSGANVLTFGAGSRLTVL.

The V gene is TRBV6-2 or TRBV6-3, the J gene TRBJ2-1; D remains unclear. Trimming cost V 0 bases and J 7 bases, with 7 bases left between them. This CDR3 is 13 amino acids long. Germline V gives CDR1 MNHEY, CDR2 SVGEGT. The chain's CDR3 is CASSYSNRNEQFF. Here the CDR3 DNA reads TGTGCCAGCAGTTACTCGAATCGGAATGAGCAGTTCTTC.

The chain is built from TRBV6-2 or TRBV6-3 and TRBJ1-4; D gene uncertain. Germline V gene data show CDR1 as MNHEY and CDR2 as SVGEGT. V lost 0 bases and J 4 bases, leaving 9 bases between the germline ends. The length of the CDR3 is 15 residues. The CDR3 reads CASSYSKRNNEKLFF. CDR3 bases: TGTGCCAGCAGTTACTCGAAACGGAATAATGAAAAACTGTTTTTT.

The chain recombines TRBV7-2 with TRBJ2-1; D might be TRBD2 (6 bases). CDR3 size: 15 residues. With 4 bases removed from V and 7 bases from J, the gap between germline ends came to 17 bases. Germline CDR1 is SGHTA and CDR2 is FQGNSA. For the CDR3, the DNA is TGTGCCAGCAGCTCCTTCCTTGGGAGGAGGAATGAGCAGTTCTTC. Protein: CASSSFLGRRNEQFF.

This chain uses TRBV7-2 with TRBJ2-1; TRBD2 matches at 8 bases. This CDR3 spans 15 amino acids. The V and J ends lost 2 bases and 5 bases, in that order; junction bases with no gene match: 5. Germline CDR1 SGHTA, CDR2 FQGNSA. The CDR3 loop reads CASSLQAGVNNEQFF. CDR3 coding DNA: TGTGCCAGCAGCTTACAAGCGGGGGTAAACAATGAGCAGTTCTTC. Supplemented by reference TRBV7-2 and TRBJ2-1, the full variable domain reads GAGVSQSPSNKVTEKGKDVELRCDPISGHTALYWYRQSLGQGLEFLIYFQGNSAPDKSGLPSDRFSAERTGGSVSTLTIQRTQQEDSAVYLCASSLQAGVNNEQFFGPGTRLTVL.

CDR3 sequence (DNA): TGTGCCAGCATCACGGAGGGCCAATTGTATGAGCAGTTCTTC. Residues: CASITEGQLYEQFF. The gene calls are TRBV7-9 and TRBJ2-1; a weak D match, TRBD2 (6 bases). This CDR3 comprises 14 residues. Germline CDR1 SEHNR, CDR2 FQNEAQ (reference sequence). Trimming removed 7 bases from V and 8 bases from J, with 18 bases in between.

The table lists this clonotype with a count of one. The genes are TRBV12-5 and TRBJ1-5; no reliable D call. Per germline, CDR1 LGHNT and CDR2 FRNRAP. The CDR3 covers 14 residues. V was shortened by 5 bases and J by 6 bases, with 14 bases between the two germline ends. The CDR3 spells CASGPGGGGQPQHF. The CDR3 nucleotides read TGTGCTAGTGGTCCAGGTGGCGGCGGTCAGCCCCAGCATTTT.

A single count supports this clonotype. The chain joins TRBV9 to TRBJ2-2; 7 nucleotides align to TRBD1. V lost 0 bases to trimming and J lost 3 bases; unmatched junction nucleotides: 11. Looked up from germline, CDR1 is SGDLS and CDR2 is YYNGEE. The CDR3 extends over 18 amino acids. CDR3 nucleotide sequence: TGTGCCAGCAGCGTAGAGGGGGAAGGGGGCCCTTACACCGGGGAGCTGTTTTTT. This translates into CASSVEGEGGPYTGELFF.

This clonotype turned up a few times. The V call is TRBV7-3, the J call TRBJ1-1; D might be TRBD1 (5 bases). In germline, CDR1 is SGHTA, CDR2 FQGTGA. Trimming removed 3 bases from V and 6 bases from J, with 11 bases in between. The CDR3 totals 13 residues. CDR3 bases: TGTGCCAGCAGCTTCGGGGGGAGCCCTGAAGCTTTCTTT. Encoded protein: CASSFGGSPEAFF.

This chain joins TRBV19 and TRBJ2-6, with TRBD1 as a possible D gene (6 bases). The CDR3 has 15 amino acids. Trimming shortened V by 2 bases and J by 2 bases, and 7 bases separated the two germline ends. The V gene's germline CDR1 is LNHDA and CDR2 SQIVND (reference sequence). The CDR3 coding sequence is TGTGCCAGTAGTATATGGGGGCCTGGGGCCAACGTCCTGACTTTC. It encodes CASSIWGPGANVLTF. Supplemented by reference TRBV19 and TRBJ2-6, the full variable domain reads DGGITQSPKYLFRKEGQNVTLSCEQNLNHDAMYWYRQDPGQGLRLIYYSQIVNDFQKGDIAEGYSVSREKKESFPLTVTSAQKNPTAFYLCASSIWGPGANVLTFGAGSRLTVL.

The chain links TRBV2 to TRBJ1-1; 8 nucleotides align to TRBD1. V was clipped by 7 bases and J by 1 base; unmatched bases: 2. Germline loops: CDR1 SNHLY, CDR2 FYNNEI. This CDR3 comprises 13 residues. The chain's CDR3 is CASKDRENTEAFF. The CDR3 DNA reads TGTGCCAGCAAGGACAGGGAGAACACTGAAGCTTTCTTT.

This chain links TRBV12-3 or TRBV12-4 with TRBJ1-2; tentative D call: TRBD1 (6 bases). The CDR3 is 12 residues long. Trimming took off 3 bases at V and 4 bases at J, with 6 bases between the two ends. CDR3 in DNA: TGTGCCAGCAGTTTGGACAGCTATGGCTACACCTTC. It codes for CASSLDSYGYTF.

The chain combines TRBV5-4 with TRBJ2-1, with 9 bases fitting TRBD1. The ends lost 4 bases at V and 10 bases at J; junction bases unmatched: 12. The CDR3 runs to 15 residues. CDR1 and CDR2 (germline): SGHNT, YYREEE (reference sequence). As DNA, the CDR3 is TGTGCCAGCAGCCCCTCCGGGACAGGGTCAGTCGAGCAGTTCTTC. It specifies CASSPSGTGSVEQFF.

Here the CDR3 reads CASSLGGISTDTQYF. CDR3 DNA: TGTGCCAGCAGCCTTGGAGGAATTAGCACAGATACGCAGTATTTT. The chain joins TRBV14 to TRBJ2-3; tentatively, D is TRBD2 (5 bases). Germline V lookup: CDR1 SGHDN, CDR2 FVKESK. The V end lost 4 bases, the J end lost 0 bases, and 11 bases lay between the germline ends. This CDR3 region has 15 residues. The entire variable domain, with the rest obtained from reference TRBV14 and TRBJ2-3, is as follows: EAGVTQFPSHSVIEKGQTVTLRCDPISGHDNLYWYRRVMGKEIKFLLHFVKESKQDESGMPNNRFLAERTGGTYSTLKVQPAELEDSGVYFCASSLGGISTDTQYFGPGTRLTVL.

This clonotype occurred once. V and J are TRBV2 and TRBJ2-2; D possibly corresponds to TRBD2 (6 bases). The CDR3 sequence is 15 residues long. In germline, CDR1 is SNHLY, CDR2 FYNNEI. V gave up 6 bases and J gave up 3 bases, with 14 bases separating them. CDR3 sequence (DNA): TGTGCCAGCAGGAGGGAGGTTACCTACACCGGGGAGCTGTTTTTT. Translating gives CASRREVTYTGELFF. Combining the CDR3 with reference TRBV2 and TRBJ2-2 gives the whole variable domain EPEVTQTPSHQVTQMGQEVILRCVPISNHLYFYWYRQILGQKVEFLVSFYNNEISEKSEIFDDQFSVERPDGSNFTLKIRSTKLEDSAMYFCASRREVTYTGELFFGEGSRLTVL.

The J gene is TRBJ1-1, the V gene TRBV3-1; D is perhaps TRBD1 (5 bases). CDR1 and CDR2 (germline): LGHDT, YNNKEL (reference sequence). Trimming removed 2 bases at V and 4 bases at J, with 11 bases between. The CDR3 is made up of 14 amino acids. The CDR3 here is CASSQLGDGTEAFF. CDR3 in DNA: TGTGCCAGCAGCCAATTGGGGGACGGCACTGAAGCTTTCTTT.